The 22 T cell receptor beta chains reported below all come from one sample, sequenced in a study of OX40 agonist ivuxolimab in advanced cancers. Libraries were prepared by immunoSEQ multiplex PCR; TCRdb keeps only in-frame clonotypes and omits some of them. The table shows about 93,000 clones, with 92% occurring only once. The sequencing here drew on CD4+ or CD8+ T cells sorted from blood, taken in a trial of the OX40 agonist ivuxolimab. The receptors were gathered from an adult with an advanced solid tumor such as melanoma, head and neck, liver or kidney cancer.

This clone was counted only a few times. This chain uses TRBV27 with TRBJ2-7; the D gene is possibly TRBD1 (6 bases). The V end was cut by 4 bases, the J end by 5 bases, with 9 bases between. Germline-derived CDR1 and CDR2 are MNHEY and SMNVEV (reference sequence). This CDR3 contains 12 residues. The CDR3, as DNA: TGTGCCAGCAGTTCGACAGGCGACGAGCAGTACTTC. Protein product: CASSSTGDEQYF.

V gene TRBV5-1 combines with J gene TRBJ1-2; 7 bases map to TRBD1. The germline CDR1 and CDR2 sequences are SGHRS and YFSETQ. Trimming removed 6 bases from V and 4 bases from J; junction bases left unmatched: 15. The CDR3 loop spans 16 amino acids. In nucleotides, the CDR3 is TGCGCCAGCAAATCGACAGGGTCGGGTCTATTCTATGGCTACACCTTC. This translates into CASKSTGSGLFYGYTF.

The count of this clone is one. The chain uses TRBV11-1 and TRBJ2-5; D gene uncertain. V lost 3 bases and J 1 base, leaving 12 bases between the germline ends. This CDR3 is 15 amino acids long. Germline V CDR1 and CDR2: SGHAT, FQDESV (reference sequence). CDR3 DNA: TGTGCCAGCAGCTTGGGTGTTCAGGCCCAAGAGACCCAGTACTTC. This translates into CASSLGVQAQETQYF.

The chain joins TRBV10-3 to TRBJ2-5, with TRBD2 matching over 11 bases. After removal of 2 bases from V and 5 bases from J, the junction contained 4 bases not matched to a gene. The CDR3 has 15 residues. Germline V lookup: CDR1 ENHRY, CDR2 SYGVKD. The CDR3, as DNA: TGTGCCATCAGTGAGGTAGCGGGGGGGCTCGAGACCCAGTACTTC. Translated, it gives CAISEVAGGLETQYF.

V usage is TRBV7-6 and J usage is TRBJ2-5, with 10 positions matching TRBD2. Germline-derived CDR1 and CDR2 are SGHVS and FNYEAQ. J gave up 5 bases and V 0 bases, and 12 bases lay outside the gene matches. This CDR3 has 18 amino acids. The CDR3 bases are TGTGCCAGCAGCTTAGCGCTAAGCGGGGGGGCAGTGTTGGAGACCCAGTACTTC. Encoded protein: CASSLALSGGAVLETQYF.

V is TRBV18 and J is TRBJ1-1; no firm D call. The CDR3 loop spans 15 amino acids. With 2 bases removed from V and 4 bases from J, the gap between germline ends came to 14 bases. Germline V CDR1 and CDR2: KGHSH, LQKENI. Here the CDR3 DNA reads TGTGCCAGCTCACCATTCCCCCAGGATAGCACTGAAGCTTTCTTT. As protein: CASSPFPQDSTEAFF.

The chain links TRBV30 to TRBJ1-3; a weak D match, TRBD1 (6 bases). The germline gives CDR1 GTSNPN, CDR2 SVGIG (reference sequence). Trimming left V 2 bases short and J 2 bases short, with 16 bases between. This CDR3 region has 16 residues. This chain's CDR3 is CAWSQGAGVPGNTIYF. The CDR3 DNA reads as TGTGCCTGGAGTCAAGGGGCAGGGGTCCCTGGAAACACCATATATTTT.

CDR3 in amino acids: CASSLAGLATYQETQYF. DNA of the CDR3: TGTGCCAGCAGCTTAGCCGGACTAGCGACGTACCAAGAGACCCAGTACTTC. The chain joins TRBV7-2 to TRBJ2-5; TRBD2 matches 9 bases. V lost 0 bases, J lost 0 bases, and 5 bases stayed unmatched. The CDR3 length is 17 residues. Germline V gene lookup returns CDR1 SGHTA and CDR2 FQGNSA.

CDR3 loop: CAWSGGTGEGAKNIQYF. Written as DNA, the CDR3 is TGTGCCTGGAGTGGTGGAACGGGAGAGGGAGCCAAAAACATTCAGTACTTC. This rearrangement joins TRBV30 to TRBJ2-4; tentative D call: TRBD2 (6 bases). Germline V gives CDR1 GTSNPN, CDR2 SVGIG (reference sequence). The CDR3 loop spans 17 amino acids. Between the trimmed V and J ends, which lost 1 base and 0 bases, there was a span of 16 bases.

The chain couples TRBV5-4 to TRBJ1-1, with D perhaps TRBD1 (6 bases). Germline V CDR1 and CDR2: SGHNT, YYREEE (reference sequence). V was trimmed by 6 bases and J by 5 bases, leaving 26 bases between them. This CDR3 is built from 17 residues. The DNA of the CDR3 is TGTGCCAGCACCACCGTATTTGAGGCAGGGGCCGGGACTGAAGCTTTCTTT. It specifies CASTTVFEAGAGTEAFF.

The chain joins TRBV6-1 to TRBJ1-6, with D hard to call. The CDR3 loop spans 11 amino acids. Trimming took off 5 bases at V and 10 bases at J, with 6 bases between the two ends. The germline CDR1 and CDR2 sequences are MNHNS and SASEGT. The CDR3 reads CASSLVSPLHF. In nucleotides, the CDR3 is TGTGCCAGCAGTCTTGTCTCACCCCTCCACTTT.

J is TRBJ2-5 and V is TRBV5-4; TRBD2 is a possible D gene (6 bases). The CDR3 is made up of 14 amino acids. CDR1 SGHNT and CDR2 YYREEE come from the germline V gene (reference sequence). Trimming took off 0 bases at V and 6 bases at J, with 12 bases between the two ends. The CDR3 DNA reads TGTGCCAGCAGCTTGGAGACTAGTAAGAAGACCCAGTACTTC. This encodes CASSLETSKKTQYF.

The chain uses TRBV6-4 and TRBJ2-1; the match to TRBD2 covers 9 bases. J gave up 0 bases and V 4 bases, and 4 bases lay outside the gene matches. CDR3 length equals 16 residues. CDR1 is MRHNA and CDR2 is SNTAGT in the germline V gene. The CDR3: CASSASGASSYNEQFF. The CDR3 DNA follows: TGTGCCAGCAGTGCTAGCGGGGCTAGCTCCTACAATGAGCAGTTCTTC.

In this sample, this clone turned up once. The CDR3 here is CASSYIQEAFF. The CDR3 nucleotides read TGTGCCAGCAGTTACATTCAGGAAGCTTTCTTT. This chain connects TRBV6-5 to TRBJ1-1; D is unclear. Germline assignment: CDR1 MNHEY and CDR2 SVGAGI. This CDR3 comprises 11 residues. V shed 2 bases and J shed 8 bases, with 6 bases lying between them.

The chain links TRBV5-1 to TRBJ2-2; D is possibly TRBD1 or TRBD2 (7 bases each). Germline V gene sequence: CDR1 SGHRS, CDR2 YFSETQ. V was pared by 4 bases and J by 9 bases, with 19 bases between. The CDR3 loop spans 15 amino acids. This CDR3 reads CASSQSKGGGRELFF. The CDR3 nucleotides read TGCGCCAGCAGCCAAAGCAAGGGAGGGGGCCGGGAGCTGTTTTTT.

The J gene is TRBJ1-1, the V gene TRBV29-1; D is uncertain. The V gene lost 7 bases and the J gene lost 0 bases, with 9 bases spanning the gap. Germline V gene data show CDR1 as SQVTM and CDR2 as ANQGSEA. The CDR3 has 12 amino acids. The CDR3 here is CSAWAMNTEAFF. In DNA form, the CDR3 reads TGCAGCGCCTGGGCCATGAACACTGAAGCTTTCTTT. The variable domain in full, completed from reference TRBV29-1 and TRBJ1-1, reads SAVISQKPSRDICQRGTSLTIQCQVDSQVTMMFWYRQQPGQSLTLIATANQGSEATYESGFVIDKFPISRPNLTFSTLTVSNMSPEDSSIYLCSAWAMNTEAFFGQGTRLTVV.

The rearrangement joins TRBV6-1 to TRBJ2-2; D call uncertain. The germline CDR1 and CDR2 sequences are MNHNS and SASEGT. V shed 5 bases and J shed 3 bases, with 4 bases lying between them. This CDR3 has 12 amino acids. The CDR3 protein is CASSKYTGELFF. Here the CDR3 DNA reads TGTGCCAGCAGTAAGTACACCGGGGAGCTGTTTTTT.

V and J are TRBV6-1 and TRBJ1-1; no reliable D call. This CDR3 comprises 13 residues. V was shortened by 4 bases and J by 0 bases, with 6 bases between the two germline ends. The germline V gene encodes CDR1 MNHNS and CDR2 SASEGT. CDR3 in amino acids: CASSGHVNTEAFF. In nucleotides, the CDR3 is TGTGCCAGCAGTGGACACGTGAACACTGAAGCTTTCTTT.

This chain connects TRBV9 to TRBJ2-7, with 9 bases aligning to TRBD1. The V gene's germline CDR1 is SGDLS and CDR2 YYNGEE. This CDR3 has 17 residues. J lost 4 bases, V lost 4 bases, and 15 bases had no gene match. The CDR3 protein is CASSLSVNRGPGYEQYF. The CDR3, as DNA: TGTGCCAGCAGCCTGTCCGTCAACAGGGGGCCAGGATACGAGCAGTACTTC.

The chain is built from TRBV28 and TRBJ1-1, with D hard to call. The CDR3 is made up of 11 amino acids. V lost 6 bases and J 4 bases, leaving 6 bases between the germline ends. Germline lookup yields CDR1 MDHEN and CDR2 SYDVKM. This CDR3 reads CASRVPTEAFF. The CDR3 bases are TGTGCCAGCAGAGTACCCACTGAAGCTTTCTTT.

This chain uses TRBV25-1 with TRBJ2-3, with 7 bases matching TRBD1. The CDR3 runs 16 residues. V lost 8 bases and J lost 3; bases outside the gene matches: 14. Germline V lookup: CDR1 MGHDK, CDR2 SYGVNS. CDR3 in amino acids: CASGFLTSGGTDTQYF. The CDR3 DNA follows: TGTGCCAGCGGGTTTCTTACCTCAGGGGGTACAGATACGCAGTATTTT.

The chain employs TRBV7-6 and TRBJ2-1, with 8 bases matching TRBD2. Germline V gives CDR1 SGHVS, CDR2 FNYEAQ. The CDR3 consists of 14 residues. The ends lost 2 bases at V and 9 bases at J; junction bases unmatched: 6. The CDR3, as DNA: TGTGCCAGCAGCTTATCCCCGGGAGGGTCTGAGCAGTTCTTC. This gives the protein CASSLSPGGSEQFF.